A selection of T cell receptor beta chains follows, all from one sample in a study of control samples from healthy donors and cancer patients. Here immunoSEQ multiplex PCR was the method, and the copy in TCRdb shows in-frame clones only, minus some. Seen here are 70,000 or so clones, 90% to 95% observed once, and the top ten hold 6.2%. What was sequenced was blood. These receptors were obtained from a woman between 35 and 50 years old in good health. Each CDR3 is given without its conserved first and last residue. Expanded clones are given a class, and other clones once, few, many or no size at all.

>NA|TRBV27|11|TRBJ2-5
ASSWGIEETQY
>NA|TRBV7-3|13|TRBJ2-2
ASSRTGLLTGELF
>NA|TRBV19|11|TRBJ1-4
ATKTHQGEKLF
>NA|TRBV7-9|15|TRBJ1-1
ASSLGVGLNMNTEAF
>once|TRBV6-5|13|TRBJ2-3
ASSWSSGGTDTQY
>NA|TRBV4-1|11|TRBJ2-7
ASSQEGGYEQY
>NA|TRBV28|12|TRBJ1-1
ASSFRTDSTEAF
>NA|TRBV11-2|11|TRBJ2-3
ASSLRWADTQY
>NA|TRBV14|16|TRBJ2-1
ASSQEFSGGSSYNEQF
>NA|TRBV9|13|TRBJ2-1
ASSVIGGPINEQF
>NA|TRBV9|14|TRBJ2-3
ASSFLGRAGTDTQY
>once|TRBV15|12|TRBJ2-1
ATSRDSQPTEQF
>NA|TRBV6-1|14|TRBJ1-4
ASSGWIRGGNEKLF
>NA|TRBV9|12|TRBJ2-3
ASSVFEKGDTQY
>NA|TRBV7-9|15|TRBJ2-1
ASSLAPNGDSYNEQF
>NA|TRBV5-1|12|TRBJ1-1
ASSGTGLDTEAF
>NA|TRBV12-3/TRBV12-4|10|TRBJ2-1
ASSFPTYEQF
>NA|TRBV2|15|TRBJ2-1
ASREGRTSGTYNEQF
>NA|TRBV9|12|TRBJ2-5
ASSVNQGRETQY
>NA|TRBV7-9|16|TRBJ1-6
ASSRQGVGGSYNSPLH
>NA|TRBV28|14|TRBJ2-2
ASSRGTSGGGWELF
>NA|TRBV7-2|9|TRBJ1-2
ASSSPYGYT
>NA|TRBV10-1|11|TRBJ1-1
ASSGTTGLKAF
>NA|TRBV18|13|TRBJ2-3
ASSSQGASTDTQY
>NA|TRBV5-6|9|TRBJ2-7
ASSLVDEQY
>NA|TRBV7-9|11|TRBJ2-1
ASSLSEANEQF
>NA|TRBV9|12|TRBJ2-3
ASSTGGAGDTQY
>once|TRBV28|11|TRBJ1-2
ASTEGLFDGYT
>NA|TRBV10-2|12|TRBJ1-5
ASSDPSGNQPQH
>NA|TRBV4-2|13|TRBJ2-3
ASSQDYGGTDTQY
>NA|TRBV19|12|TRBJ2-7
ASSIDQGRYEQY
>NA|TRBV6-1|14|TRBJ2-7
ASSELAGPPSYEQY
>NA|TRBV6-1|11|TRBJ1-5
ASSDRLVGPQH
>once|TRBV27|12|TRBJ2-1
ASSPETGYNEQF
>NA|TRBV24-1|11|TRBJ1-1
ATSTGLGTEAF
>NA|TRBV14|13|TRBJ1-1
ASSPRTGWNTEAF
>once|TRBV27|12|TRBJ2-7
ASSPTDRSYEQY
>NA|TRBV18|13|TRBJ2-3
ASSPLAGVADTQY
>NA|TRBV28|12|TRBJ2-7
ASTLGGTPTEQY
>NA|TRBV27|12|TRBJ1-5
ASSAQGGGQPQH
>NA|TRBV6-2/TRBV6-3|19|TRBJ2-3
ASSYGGWTSGGVLSTDTQY
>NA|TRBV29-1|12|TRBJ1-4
SARTGGVGEKLF
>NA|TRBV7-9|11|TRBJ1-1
ASSLGMNTEAF
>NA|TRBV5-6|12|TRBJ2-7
ASSFGKPSYEQY
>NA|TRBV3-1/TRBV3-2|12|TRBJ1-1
ASSQDALGGEAF
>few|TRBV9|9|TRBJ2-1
ASSVTSEQF
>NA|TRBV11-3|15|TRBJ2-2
ASSLEGPPSNTGELF
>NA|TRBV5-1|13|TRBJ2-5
ARSRDGGVQETQY
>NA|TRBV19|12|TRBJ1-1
ASSMATRNTEAF
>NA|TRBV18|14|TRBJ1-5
ASSPGVSYSNQPQH
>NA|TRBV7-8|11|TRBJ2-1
ASSLTGSNEQF
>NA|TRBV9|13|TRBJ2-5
ASSVAAGYQETQY